The 8 T cell receptor beta chains listed next were all sequenced from one sample in a study of blood T cell repertoires in COVID-19. This table comes from immunoSEQ multiplex PCR, and its TCRdb copy is limited to in-frame clones, with some not included. This table holds about 150,000 clones, 85% to 90% found once. The specimen sequenced was peripheral blood. The source of these receptors is a man aged 50 to 60 with active COVID-19.

The rearrangement links TRBV6-6 to TRBJ1-1; D may be TRBD1 (6 bases). With 6 bases removed from V and 6 bases from J, the gap between germline ends came to 23 bases. CDR1 and CDR2 (germline): MNHNY, SVGAGI (reference sequence). The CDR3 sequence is 16 residues long. The CDR3 protein is CASSPPETGILAEAFF. The CDR3 nucleotides are TGTGCCAGCAGCCCCCCGGAGACAGGAATCCTGGCTGAAGCTTTCTTT.

The rearrangement links TRBV6-5 to TRBJ1-6; TRBD1 aligns across 11 bases. The CDR3 covers 15 residues. V trimming: 2 bases; J trimming: 10 bases; junction bases outside the gene matches: 4. From germline, CDR1 is MNHEY and CDR2 SVGAGI. The CDR3 spells CASSYGTGGFSPLHF. The CDR3, as DNA: TGTGCCAGCAGTTACGGGACAGGGGGTTTCTCACCCCTCCACTTT.

The chain carries TRBV19 and TRBJ1-4; D not certain. The CDR3 runs to 17 residues. V lost 5 bases, J lost 4 bases, and 20 bases lay in between. Per germline, CDR1 LNHDA and CDR2 SQIVND (reference sequence). CDR3 bases: TGTGCCAGTAGTCCGGGAAGAGGTTTACAGTATAATGAAAAACTGTTTTTT. Translation: CASSPGRGLQYNEKLFF.

This chain links TRBV21-1 with TRBJ1-1; the table's D call, TRBD1, has no DNA check behind it. TRBV21-1 is a pseudogene locus. This CDR3 comprises 18 residues. DNA for the CDR3: TGTGCCAGCAGTATAGGGACAGGGACCCCGCGGAGATTCTCTGAAGCTTTCTTT. Translation: CASSIGTGTPRRFSEAFF.

The chain employs TRBV29-1 and TRBJ2-1; weak D call: TRBD2 (5 bases). Per germline, CDR1 SQVTM and CDR2 ANQGSEA. V was shortened by 4 bases and J by 7 bases, with 14 bases between the two germline ends. The CDR3 has 13 residues. The CDR3 sequence: CSVGTGPGNEQFF. DNA of the CDR3: TGCAGCGTTGGTACTGGGCCGGGAAATGAGCAGTTCTTC.

The rearrangement uses TRBV12-3 or TRBV12-4 and TRBJ2-4; 8 bases are a match to TRBD1. V lost 3 bases to trimming and J lost 8 bases; unmatched junction nucleotides: 3. This CDR3 spans 13 amino acids. The CDR3 coding sequence is TGTGCCAGCAGTTTTAACAGGGGGGACATTCAGTACTTC. This codes for CASSFNRGDIQYF.

The sample holds one count of this clone. V and J are TRBV12-3 or TRBV12-4 and TRBJ2-5; D might be TRBD2 (5 bases). The CDR3 extends over 11 amino acids. Trimming pared 5 bases from V and 5 bases from J, leaving 6 bases between. The CDR3 here is CASSRGETQYF. The CDR3 DNA reads TGTGCCAGCAGTCGAGGGGAGACCCAGTACTTC.

The chain is built from TRBV3-1 (or the pseudogene TRBV3-2) and TRBJ2-2; D ambiguous. Trimming took off 0 bases at V and 1 base at J, with 6 bases between the two ends. The length of the CDR3 is 15 residues. The germline V gene has CDR1 LGHDT and CDR2 YNNKEL (reference sequence). CDR3 protein: CASSQDHGNTGELFF. The CDR3 DNA reads as TGTGCCAGCAGCCAAGATCACGGGAACACCGGGGAGCTGTTTTTT.